This record covers a single T cell receptor (beta chain). This clone came up a few times. Which antigen it targets is not known. No much larger clone is present one base from it, and per-base qualities are unavailable. In the paper's terms, the time point label means: baseline before first vaccination. Samples from vaccinated people were obtained from the UK trials COV001 and COV002, which included a single-blind randomized controlled phase 2/3 trial of AZD1222 (ChAdOx1 nCoV-19) in healthy adults. For TCRbeta chain sequencing, PBMC samples from trial participants were taken at day 0 and at day 28 after the second dose. This entry comes from a study of T cell responses to AZD1222 COVID-19 vaccine (dated by TCRdb to about 2021). With respect to the entire study: AZD1222 recipients with second doses at about 4 weeks or about 12 weeks were pooled, because spike-specific TCR depth and breadth did not differ between schedules. A total of 230 to 250 trial participants underwent TCR sequencing, of whom 207 received two doses of AZD1222 and around 26 received two doses of the MenACWY control vaccine. Trial participants were enrolled by age into subgroups of 18-55, 56-69 and 70-plus years, and around 140, 26 and 57 TCR-sequenced participants, respectively, were included in these subgroups. Overall study results and their limits: Participants were mostly white British and included more females than males, and it was suggested by the authors that clonal diversity may have been underestimated. Because no day 14 peak-response samples were available, repertoires were characterized only after the peak T cell response. After two AZD1222 doses, spike-specific TCR breadth and depth were significantly higher than at day 0 and than in MenACWY recipients. Conclusions about previously exposed vaccinees were limited because only five to seven AZD1222 recipients were SARS-CoV-2 seropositive at baseline. Vaccine-associated CD4 TCRs spanned the whole spike protein, with dominant responses in regions 160-218 and 743-854. The 56-69-year group was small, and its depth increase did not reach significance, likely because of low power. Epitopes outside the regions mutated in the B.1.351 and B.1.1.7 variants were reportedly recognized by nearly half of the unique spike-specific TCRs.

The CDR3 regions of human TCRbeta chains were analyzed by immunosequencing. Turning to the authors' computational methods: TCRs in the repertoires were matched against a reference library of SARS-CoV-2-specific TCRs that had been generated with the MIRA antigen-specificity platform. Breadth was defined as the fraction of unique TCRs that were SARS-CoV-2-associated. Depth was defined as the fraction of total T cells that were SARS-CoV-2-associated. Each spike-specific TCR was assigned to its reactive spike region and to a CD4 or CD8 class using the MIRA data. Log10-transformed breadth and depth values were compared by one-way ANOVA with Sidak's multiple comparisons tests. In TCRdb, the immuneACCESS table is reduced to in-frame sequences with V and J assigned. These tables do not hold every clone; where another copy was compared, an unresolved V gene accounts for under half, and the others remain unexplained. The D gene and trimming were derived from the DNA, and the V and J assignments and clone size from that table. The table for this sample lists tens of thousands of clones; about 85% of them were counted only once. In total, the top ten clones hold approximately 13% of the sample.

Sequencing was performed on peripheral blood, taken on day 0 of AZD1222 vaccination. This TCR came from an adult in good health.

The DNA sequence reads TGTGCCACCTGGGACCCCAATCAGCCCCAGCATTTT. Translated, this gives CATWDPNQPQHF. The chain employs TRBV28 and TRBJ1-5; a weak D assignment points to TRBD1 (5 bases agree). V is reduced by 10 bases and J by 3 bases, leaving a spacing of 10 bases between them. As encoded in the germline V gene, CDR1 is MDHEN while CDR2 is SYDVKM. Including the terminal cysteine and phenylalanine, the CDR3 comprises 12 residues. Only CDR3 DNA is held: 36 bases, read in frame from base 1.